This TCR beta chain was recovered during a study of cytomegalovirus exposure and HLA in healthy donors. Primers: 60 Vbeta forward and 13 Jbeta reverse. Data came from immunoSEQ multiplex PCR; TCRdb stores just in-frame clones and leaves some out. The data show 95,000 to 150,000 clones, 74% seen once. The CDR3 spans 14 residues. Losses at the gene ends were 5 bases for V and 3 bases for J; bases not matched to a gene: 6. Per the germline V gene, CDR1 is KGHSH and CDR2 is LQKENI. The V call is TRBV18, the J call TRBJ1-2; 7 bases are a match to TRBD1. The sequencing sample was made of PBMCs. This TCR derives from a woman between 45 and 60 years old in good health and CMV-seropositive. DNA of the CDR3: TGTGCCAGCTCAACCTTGGGGACAGACTATGGCTACACCTTC. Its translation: CASSTLGTDYGYTF. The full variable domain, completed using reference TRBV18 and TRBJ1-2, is NAGVMQNPRHLVRRRGQEARLRCSPMKGHSHVYWYRQLPEEGLKFMVYLQKENIIDESGMPKERFSAEFPKEGPSILRIQQVVRGDSAAYFCASSTLGTDYGYTFGSGTRLTVV.